This T cell receptor (beta chain) originates from a study of T cell responses to AZD1222 COVID-19 vaccine. Findings of the study overall: Vaccine-associated CD4 TCRs spanned spike, dominant at 160-218 and 743-854. The reported proportion of spike-specific TCRs targeting unmutated variant regions was nearly half. Only after the peak T cell response were repertoires sampled.

Produced via immunoSEQ multiplex PCR; TCRdb's table is partial and in-frame only. The sample shows roughly 100,000 clones, 85% to 90% of them seen only once. The CDR3 sequence is 13 residues long. Germline values: CDR1 WNHNN, CDR2 SYGVQD (reference sequence). V shed 5 bases and J shed 5 bases, with 12 bases lying between them. On this clone: What it recognizes is unknown.

The receptor's source is an adult in good health. Sequenced material: peripheral blood, taken on day 0 of AZD1222 vaccination. V usage is TRBV10-1 and J usage is TRBJ1-1, with D possibly TRBD1 on 6 matching bases. The CDR3 sequence: CASSSTGITEAFF. DNA for the CDR3: TGCGCCAGCAGTAGTACAGGGATTACTGAAGCTTTCTTT.